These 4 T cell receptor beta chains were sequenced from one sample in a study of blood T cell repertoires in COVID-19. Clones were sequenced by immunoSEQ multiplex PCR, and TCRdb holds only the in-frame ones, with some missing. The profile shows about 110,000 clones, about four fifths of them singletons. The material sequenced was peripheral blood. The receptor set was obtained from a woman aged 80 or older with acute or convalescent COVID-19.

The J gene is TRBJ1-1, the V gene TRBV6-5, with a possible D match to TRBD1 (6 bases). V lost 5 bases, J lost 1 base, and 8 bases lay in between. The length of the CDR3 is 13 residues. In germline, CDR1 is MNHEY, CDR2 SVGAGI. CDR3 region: CASSRGGNTEAFF. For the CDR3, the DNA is TGTGCCAGCAGTCGAGGGGGGAACACTGAAGCTTTCTTT.

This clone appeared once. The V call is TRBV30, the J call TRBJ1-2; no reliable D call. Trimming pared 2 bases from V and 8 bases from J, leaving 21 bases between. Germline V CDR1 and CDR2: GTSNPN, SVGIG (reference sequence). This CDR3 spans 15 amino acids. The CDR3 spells CAWSSGTTASRGYTF. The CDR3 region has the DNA TGTGCCTGGAGTTCGGGTACGACCGCATCGAGAGGCTACACCTTC. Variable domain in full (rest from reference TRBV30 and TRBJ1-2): SQTIHQWPATLVQPVGSPLSLECTVEGTSNPNLYWYRQAAGRGLQLLFYSVGIGQISSEVPQNLSASRPQDRQFILSSKKLLLSDSGFYLCAWSSGTTASRGYTFGSGTRLTVV.

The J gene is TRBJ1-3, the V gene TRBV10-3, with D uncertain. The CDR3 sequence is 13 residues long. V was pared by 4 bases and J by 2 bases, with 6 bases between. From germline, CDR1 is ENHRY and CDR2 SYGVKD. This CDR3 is CAISVQPGNTIYF. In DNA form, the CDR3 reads TGTGCCATCAGTGTACAGCCTGGAAACACCATATATTTT.

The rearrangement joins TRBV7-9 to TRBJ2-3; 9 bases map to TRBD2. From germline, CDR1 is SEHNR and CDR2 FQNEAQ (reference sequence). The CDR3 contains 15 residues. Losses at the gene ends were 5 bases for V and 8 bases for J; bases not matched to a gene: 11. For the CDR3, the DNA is TGTGCCAGCAGCCCTAAGGGGGCGGGAGGGGCTACGCAGTATTTT. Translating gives CASSPKGAGGATQYF.